This is a list of T cell receptor beta chains from one sample in a study of blood T cell repertoires in COVID-19. The data were produced by immunoSEQ multiplex PCR, yet TCRdb's version contains in-frame clones alone and is incomplete. The table has nearly 110,000 clones, about two thirds seen once. Specimen: peripheral blood. The origin of the receptors is a human donor with acute or convalescent COVID-19. The donor label of this sample is uncertain. Each CDR3 is given with its conserved first and last residue. D genes are given only for firm matches. Expanded clones get a size class; other rows say once, few or many, or leave the size out.

V gene	J gene	clone size	D gene	CDR3 length	CDR3 DNA	CDR3 protein
TRBV6-5	TRBJ1-4	.	TRBD1	14	TGTGCCAGCAGTCGAGGGACAGGCAATGAAAAACTGTTTTTT	CASSRGTGNEKLFF
TRBV6-1	TRBJ1-2	.	.	13	TGTGCCAGCAGTGAAATACAGTCATATGGCTACACCTTC	CASSEIQSYGYTF
TRBV5-4	TRBJ2-1	.	.	12	TGTGCCAGCAGCTTGGACGGGGGAAACCGGTTCTTC	CASSLDGGNRFF
TRBV6-1	TRBJ1-6	.	.	15	TGTGCCAGCAGTGAGAAACAGATGATTAATTCACCCCTCCACTTT	CASSEKQMINSPLHF
TRBV6-4	TRBJ1-3	.	.	15	TGTGCCAGCAGCGAGAATCTTGACAGGTCCGTAACCATATATTTT	CASSENLDRSVTIYF
TRBV10-3	TRBJ2-1	.	TRBD2	13	TGTGCCATCAAAACGGGACTAAGCGATGAGCAGTTCTTC	CAIKTGLSDEQFF
TRBV30	TRBJ1-3	once	.	14	TGTGCCTGGGCAACAGGGAGCGGTGGAAACACCATATATTTT	CAWATGSGGNTIYF
TRBV6-5	TRBJ2-3	.	.	12	TGTGCCAGCAGTCGAGGCACAGATACGCAGTATTTT	CASSRGTDTQYF
TRBV28	TRBJ1-3	few	.	15	TGTGCCAGCAGTTTACAGGGCTACTCTGGAAACACCATATATTTT	CASSLQGYSGNTIYF
TRBV3-1/TRBV3-2	TRBJ1-5	.	.	15	TGTGCCAGCAGCGAAGGGACAACGGCAAATCAGCCCCAGCATTTT	CASSEGTTANQPQHF
TRBV30	TRBJ1-4	.	TRBD1	16	TGTGCCTGGGGGAGAGGGGGCATTGCAACTAATGAAAAACTGTTTTTT	CAWGRGGIATNEKLFF
TRBV20-1	TRBJ1-1	.	.	13	TGCAGTGCTAGTAAACAGGGAGACGGTGAAGCTTTCTTT	CSASKQGDGEAFF
TRBV11-2	TRBJ2-5	.	.	14	TGTGCCAGCAGCTTAGAGCAGGGTTCGGAGACCCAGTACTTC	CASSLEQGSETQYF
TRBV3-1/TRBV3-2	TRBJ2-2	few	TRBD2	14	TGTGCCAGCAGCCAGAGCGGGGGGCCCGGGGAGCTGTTTTTT	CASSQSGGPGELFF
TRBV5-4	TRBJ1-2	.	TRBD1	15	TGTGCCAGCAGCTTGGCCCCGGGACAGGGAGTTGGCTACACCTTC	CASSLAPGQGVGYTF
TRBV29-1	TRBJ2-5	.	.	12	TGCAGCGTCCAGCGGGCGAGGGAGACCCAGTACTTC	CSVQRARETQYF
TRBV24-1	TRBJ2-2	.	.	14	TGTGCCACCACGACTAGTATCAGGCCCGGGGAGCTGTTTTTT	CATTTSIRPGELFF
TRBV28	TRBJ1-5	.	.	16	TGTGCCAGCAGCCGCCAAAGGGGAGGTAGCAATCAGCCCCAGCATTTT	CASSRQRGGSNQPQHF
TRBV5-1	TRBJ2-3	.	TRBD2	15	TGCGCCAGCAGCATGACTAGCGGGGGATTAGATACGCAGTATTTT	CASSMTSGGLDTQYF
TRBV24-1	TRBJ2-3	once	TRBD1	15	TGTGCCACCAGTGCCTGGGGACAGGTACGAGATACGCAGTATTTT	CATSAWGQVRDTQYF
TRBV28	TRBJ2-7	once	TRBD1	15	TGTGCCAGCAGTTTCGCCGGGACAGGTTCGGTCGAGCAGTACTTC	CASSFAGTGSVEQYF
TRBV5-6	TRBJ2-3	.	TRBD2	16	TGTGCCAGCAGCGTGGGACTAGCGGGGGTGTCGGATACGCAGTATTTT	CASSVGLAGVSDTQYF
TRBV7-2	TRBJ1-5	.	.	15	TGTGCCAGCAGCTTGCGTCAAGGGGACAATCAGCCCCAGCATTTT	CASSLRQGDNQPQHF
TRBV5-4	TRBJ1-1	.	.	16	TGTGCCAGCAGCTCGTGGGCCCGAACCATGAACACTGAAGCTTTCTTT	CASSSWARTMNTEAFF
TRBV18	TRBJ1-1	once	.	15	TGTGCCAGCTCACAAACAGGCGTTAGGTACACTGAAGCTTTCTTT	CASSQTGVRYTEAFF
TRBV20-1	TRBJ1-6	.	TRBD1	13	TGCAGTGCTAGTACAGGGGGCGATTCACCCCTCCACTTT	CSASTGGDSPLHF
TRBV18	TRBJ2-2	.	TRBD1	16	TGTGCCAGCTCATCAGGACAGGGTGGGTACACCGGGGAGCTGTTTTTT	CASSSGQGGYTGELFF
TRBV28	TRBJ1-2	.	TRBD1	13	TGTGCCAGCGAATCAGGGGGCCTAAATGGCTACACCTTC	CASESGGLNGYTF
TRBV28	TRBJ1-1	.	TRBD1	15	TGTGCCAGCAGTTCGACAGGGCTACTAATTTCTGAAGCTTTCTTT	CASSSTGLLISEAFF
TRBV6-5	TRBJ2-7	.	.	14	TGTGCCAGCAGTTACCGCGGTGGGGGGAGGGAGCAGTACTTC	CASSYRGGGREQYF
TRBV29-1	TRBJ1-2	.	.	15	TGCAGCATTGCCAGTAGGGAGATGGGTAACTATGGCTACACCTTC	CSIASREMGNYGYTF
TRBV6-5	TRBJ1-6	once	.	12	TGTGCCAGCAGAACGATAGTTTCACCCCTCCACTTT	CASRTIVSPLHF
TRBV7-3	TRBJ1-6	.	TRBD1	13	TGTGCCAGCAGCTTTACAGGGGACTCACCCCTCCACTTT	CASSFTGDSPLHF
TRBV19	TRBJ2-1	.	TRBD2	15	TGTGCCAGTAGGGCGGGGGGGGTCTCCTACAATGAGCAGTTCTTC	CASRAGGVSYNEQFF
TRBV4-1	TRBJ1-2	.	.	13	TGCGCCAGCAGCCAAGATCGGTCCCTCGGCTACACCTTC	CASSQDRSLGYTF
TRBV6-5	TRBJ2-5	.	.	15	TGTGCCAGCAGTTACTCATTGGCCAGACAAGAGACCCAGTACTTC	CASSYSLARQETQYF
TRBV28	TRBJ1-5	many	TRBD1	16	TGTGCCAGCAGTTCTGCCGGGACAGGCTACAATCAGCCCCAGCATTTT	CASSSAGTGYNQPQHF
TRBV5-1	TRBJ1-2	once	.	12	TGCGCCAGCAGCTCGGGACTCTATGGCTACACCTTC	CASSSGLYGYTF
TRBV5-1	TRBJ1-1	.	TRBD1	17	TGCGCCAGCAAACTCGCCTACAGGGGAAGGGGAAACACTGAAGCTTTCTTT	CASKLAYRGRGNTEAFF
TRBV5-1	TRBJ2-2	.	.	14	TGCGCCAGCAGCTTGATGGGCGTCGCCGGGGAGCTGTTTTTT	CASSLMGVAGELFF
TRBV6-5	TRBJ2-7	.	TRBD2	16	TGTGCCAGCAGTTCCGCGACTAGCTATTTCTCCTACGAGCAGTACTTC	CASSSATSYFSYEQYF
TRBV7-8	TRBJ2-5	.	TRBD2	15	TGTGCCAGCAGCAGACTAGCGGGGGGGCTAGAGACCCAGTACTTC	CASSRLAGGLETQYF
TRBV6-5	TRBJ1-2	.	.	15	TGTGCCAGCAGTTACTCGCATGGACAAACTAATGGCTACACCTTC	CASSYSHGQTNGYTF
TRBV2	TRBJ1-5	.	.	14	TGTGCCAGCAGGACCCAAGACAGTAGGCAGCCCCAGCATTTT	CASRTQDSRQPQHF
TRBV10-1	TRBJ2-1	.	TRBD1	20	TGCGCCAGCAGCAACCAAGGACAGGGGGCCTTTTCTAGCTCCTACAATGAGCAGTTCTTC	CASSNQGQGAFSSSYNEQFF